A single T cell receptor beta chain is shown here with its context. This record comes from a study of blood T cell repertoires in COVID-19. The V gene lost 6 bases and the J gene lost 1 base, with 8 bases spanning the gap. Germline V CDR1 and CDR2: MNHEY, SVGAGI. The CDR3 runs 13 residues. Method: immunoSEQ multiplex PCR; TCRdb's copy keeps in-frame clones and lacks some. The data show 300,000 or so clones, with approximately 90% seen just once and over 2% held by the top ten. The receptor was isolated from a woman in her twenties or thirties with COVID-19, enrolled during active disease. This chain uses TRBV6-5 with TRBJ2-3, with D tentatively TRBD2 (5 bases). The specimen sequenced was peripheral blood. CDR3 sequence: CASRGVGTDTQYF. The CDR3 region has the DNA TGTGCCAGCAGGGGAGTCGGCACAGATACGCAGTATTTT.